The source of this T cell receptor (beta chain) is a study of T cell responses to AZD1222 COVID-19 vaccine. Study conclusions and caveats: Among spike-specific TCRs, nearly half reportedly target unmutated variant regions. After the peak T cell response, and only then, were repertoires sampled. Recipients of two AZD1222 doses showed rising Spike-specific TCR breadth and depth.

For this clone: Antigen unknown.

The study pooled second doses at about 4 or about 12 weeks. This CDR3 comprises 14 residues. CDR1 and CDR2 from the germline V gene are LNHNV and YYDKDF (reference sequence). With 0 bases removed from V and 6 bases from J, the gap between germline ends came to 8 bases. Using immunoSEQ multiplex PCR, the repertoire was profiled, and TCRdb retains in-frame clones only, with some absent. The sample contains 100,000 to 150,000 clones, 80% to 95% of which appear only once. The rearrangement links TRBV15 to TRBJ2-2; D is perhaps TRBD1 (5 bases). The sequencing used peripheral blood, collected 28 days after the second AZD1222 dose. This TCR derives from an adult who received the AZD1222 COVID-19 vaccine. CDR3 loop: CATSRDMGPGELFF. DNA for the CDR3: TGTGCCACCAGCAGAGATATGGGGCCCGGGGAGCTGTTTTTT.